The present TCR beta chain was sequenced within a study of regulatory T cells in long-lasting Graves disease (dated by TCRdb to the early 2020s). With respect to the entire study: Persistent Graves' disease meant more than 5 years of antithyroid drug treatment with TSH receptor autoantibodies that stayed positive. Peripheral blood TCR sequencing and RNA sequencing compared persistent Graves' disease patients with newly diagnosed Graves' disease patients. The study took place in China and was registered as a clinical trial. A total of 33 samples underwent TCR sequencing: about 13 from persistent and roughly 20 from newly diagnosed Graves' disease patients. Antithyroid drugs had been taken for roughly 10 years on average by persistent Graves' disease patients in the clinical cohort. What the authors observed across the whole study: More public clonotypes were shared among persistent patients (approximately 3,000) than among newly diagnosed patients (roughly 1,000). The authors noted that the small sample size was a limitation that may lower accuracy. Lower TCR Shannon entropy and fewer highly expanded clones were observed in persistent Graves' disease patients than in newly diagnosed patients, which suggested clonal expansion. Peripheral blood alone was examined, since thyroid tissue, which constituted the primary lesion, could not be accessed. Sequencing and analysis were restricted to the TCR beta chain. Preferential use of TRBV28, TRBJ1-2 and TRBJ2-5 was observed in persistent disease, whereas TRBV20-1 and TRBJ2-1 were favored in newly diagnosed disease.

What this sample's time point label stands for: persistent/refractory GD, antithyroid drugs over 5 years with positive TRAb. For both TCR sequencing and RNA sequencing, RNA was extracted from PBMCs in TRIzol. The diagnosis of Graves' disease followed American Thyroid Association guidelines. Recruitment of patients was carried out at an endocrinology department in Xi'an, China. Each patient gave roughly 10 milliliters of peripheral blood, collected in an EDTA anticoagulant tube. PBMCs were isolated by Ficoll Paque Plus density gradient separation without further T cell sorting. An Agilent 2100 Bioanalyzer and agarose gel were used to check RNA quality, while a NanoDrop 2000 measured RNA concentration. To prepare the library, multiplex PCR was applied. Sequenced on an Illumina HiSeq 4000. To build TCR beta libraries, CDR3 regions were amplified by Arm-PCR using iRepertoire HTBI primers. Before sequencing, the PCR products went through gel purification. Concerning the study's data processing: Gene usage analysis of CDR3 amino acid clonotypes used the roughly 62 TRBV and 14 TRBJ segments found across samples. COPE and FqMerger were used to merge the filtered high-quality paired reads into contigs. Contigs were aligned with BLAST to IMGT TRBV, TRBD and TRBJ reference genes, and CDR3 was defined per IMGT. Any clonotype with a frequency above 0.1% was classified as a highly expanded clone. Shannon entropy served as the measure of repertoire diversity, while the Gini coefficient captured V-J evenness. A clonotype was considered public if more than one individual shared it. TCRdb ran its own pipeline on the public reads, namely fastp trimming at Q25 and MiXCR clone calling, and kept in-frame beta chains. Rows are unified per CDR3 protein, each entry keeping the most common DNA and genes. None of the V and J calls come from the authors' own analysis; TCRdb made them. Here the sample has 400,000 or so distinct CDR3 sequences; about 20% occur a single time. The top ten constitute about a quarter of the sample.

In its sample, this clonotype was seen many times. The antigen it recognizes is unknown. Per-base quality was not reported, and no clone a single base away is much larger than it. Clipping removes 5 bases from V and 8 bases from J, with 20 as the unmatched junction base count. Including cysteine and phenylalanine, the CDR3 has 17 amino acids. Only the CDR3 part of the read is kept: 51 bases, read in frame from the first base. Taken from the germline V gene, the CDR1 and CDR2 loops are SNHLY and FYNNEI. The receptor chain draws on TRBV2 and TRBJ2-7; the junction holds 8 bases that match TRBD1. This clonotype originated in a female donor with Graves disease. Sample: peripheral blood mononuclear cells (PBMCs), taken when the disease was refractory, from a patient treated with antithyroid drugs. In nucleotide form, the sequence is TGTGCCAGCAGTCGGACCCGCCCGGGACAGGCCCCAGTCCAGCAGTACTTC. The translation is CASSRTRPGQAPVQQYF.